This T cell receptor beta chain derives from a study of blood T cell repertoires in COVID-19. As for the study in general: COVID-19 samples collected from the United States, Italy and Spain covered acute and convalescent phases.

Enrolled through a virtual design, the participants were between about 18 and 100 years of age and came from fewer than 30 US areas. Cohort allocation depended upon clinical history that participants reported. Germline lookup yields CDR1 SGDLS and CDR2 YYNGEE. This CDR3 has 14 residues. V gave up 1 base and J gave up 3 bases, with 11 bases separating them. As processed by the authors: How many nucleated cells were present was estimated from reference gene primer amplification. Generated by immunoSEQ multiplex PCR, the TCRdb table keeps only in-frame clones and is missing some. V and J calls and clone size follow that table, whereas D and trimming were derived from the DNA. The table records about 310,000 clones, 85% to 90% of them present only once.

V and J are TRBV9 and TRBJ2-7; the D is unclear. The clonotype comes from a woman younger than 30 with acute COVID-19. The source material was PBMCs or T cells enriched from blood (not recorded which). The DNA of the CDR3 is TGTGCCAGCAGCGTATCATCAAGCCACTACGAGCAGTACTTC. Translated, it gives CASSVSSSHYEQYF. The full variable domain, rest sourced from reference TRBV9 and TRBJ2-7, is DSGVTQTPKHLITATGQRVTLRCSPRSGDLSVYWYQQSLDQGLQFLIQYYNGEERAKGNILERFSAQQFPDLHSELNLSSLELGDSALYFCASSVSSSHYEQYFGPGTRLTVT.